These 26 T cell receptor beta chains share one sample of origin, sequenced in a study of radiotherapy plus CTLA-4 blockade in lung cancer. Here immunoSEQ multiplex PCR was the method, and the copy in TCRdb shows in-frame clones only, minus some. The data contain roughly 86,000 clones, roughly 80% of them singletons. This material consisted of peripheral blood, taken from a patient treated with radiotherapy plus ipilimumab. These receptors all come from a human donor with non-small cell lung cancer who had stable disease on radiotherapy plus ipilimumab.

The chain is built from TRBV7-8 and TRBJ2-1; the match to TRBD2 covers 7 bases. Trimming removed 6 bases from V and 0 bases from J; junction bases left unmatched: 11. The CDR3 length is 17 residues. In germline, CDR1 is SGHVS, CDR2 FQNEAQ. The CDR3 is CASRFGRRDYSYNEQFF. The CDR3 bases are TGTGCCAGCAGATTCGGAAGGCGGGACTACTCCTACAATGAGCAGTTCTTC.

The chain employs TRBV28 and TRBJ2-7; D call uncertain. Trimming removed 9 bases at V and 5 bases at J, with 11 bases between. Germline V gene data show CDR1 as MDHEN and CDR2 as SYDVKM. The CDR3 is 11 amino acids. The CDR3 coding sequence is TGTGCCAGTGGTGTTTGGGACGAGCAGTACTTC. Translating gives CASGVWDEQYF.

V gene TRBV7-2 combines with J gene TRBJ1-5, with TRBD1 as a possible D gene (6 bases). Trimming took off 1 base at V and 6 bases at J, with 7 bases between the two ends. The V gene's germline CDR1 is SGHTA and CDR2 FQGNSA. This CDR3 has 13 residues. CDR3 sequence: CASSLDRVQPQHF. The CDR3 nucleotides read TGTGCCAGCAGCTTAGACAGGGTTCAGCCCCAGCATTTT. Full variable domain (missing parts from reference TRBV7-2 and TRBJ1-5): GAGVSQSPSNKVTEKGKDVELRCDPISGHTALYWYRQSLGQGLEFLIYFQGNSAPDKSGLPSDRFSAERTGGSVSTLTIQRTQQEDSAVYLCASSLDRVQPQHFGDGTRLSIL.

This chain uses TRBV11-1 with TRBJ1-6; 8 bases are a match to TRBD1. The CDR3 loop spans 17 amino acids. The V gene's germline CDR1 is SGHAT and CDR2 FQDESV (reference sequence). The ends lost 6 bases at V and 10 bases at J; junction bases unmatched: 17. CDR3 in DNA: TGTGCCAGCAGTCTGAGACAGGGGTTATCCCCTAGATCACCCCTCCACTTT. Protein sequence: CASSLRQGLSPRSPLHF.

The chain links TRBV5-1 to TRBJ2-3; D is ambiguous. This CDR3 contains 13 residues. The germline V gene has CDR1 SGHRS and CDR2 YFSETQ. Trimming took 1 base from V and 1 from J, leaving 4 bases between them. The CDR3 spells CASSLRGTDTQYF. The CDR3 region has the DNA TGCGCCAGCAGCTTGAGGGGCACAGATACGCAGTATTTT.

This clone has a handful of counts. The CDR3 DNA follows: TGTGCCAGCAAATTTGCTAGCGGGAGAGCCTATTCGTTTGGCGAGCAGTACTTC. It encodes CASKFASGRAYSFGEQYF. V is TRBV27 and J is TRBJ2-7; 10 bases align to TRBD2. Germline CDR1 MNHEY, CDR2 SMNVEV (reference sequence). The CDR3 contains 18 residues. V lost 7 bases, J lost 6 bases, and 21 bases stayed unmatched.

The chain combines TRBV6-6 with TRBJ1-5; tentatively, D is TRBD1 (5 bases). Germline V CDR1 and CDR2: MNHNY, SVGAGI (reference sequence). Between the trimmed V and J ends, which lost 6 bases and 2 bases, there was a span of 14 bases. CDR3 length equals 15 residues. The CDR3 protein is CASSRGGDRNQPQHF. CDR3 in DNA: TGTGCCAGCAGCCGGGGCGGGGATCGCAATCAGCCCCAGCATTTT.

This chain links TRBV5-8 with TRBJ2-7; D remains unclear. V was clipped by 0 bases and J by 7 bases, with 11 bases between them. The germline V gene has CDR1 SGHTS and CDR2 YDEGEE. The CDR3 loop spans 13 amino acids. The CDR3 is CASSLGQFLEQYF. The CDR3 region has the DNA TGTGCCAGCAGCTTGGGGCAATTCCTTGAGCAGTACTTC.

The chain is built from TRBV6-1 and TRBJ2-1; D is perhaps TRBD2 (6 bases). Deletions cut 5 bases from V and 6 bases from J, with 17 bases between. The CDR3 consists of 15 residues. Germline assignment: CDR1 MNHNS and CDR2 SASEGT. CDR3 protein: CASSPRGLPTNEQFF. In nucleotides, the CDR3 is TGTGCCAGCAGTCCACGGGGACTCCCCACCAATGAGCAGTTCTTC.

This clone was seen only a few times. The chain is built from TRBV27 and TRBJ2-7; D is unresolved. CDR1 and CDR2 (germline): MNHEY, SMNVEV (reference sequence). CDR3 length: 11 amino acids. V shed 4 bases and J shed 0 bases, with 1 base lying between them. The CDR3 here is CASSSSYEQYF. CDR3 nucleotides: TGTGCCAGCAGTTCCTCCTACGAGCAGTACTTC.

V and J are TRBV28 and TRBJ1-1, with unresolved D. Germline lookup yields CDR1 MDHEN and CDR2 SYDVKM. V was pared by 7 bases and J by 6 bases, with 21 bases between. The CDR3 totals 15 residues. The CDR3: CASILSAGSEAEAFF. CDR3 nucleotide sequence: TGTGCCAGCATTCTTTCCGCAGGTTCAGAGGCTGAAGCTTTCTTT.

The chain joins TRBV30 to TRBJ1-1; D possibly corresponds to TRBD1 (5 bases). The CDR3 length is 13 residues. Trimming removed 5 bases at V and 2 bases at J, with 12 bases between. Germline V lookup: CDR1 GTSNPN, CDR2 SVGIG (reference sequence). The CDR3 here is CAWAPGDNTEAFF. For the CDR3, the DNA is TGTGCCTGGGCTCCGGGGGACAACACTGAAGCTTTCTTT.

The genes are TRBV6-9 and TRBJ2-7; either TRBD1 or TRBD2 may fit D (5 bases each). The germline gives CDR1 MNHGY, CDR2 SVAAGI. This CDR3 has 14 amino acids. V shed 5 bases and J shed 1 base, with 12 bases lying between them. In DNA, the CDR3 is TGTGCCAGCAGTCAGGGCGGGTTATCCTACGAGCAGTACTTC. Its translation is CASSQGGLSYEQYF.

The CDR3 spells CASSWVAEAFF. The CDR3 nucleotides read TGTGCCAGCAGTTGGGTGGCTGAAGCTTTCTTT. This chain links TRBV5-8 with TRBJ1-1; D gene unclear. CDR1 and CDR2 from the germline V gene are SGHTS and YDEGEE. There are 11 residues in the CDR3. Trimming took 5 bases from V and 6 from J, leaving 8 bases between them. Complete variable domain (other parts from reference TRBV5-8 and TRBJ1-1): EAGVTQSPTHLIKTRGQQATLRCSPISGHTSVYWYQQALGLGLQFLLWYDEGEERNRGNFPPRFSGRQFPNYSSELNVNALELEDSALYLCASSWVAEAFFGQGTRLTVV.

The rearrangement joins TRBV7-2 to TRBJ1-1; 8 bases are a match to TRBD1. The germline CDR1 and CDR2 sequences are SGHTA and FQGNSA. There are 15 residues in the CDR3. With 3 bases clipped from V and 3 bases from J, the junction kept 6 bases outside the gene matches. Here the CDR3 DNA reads TGTGCCAGCAGCTTGTTAGGACAGGGCTACACTGAAGCTTTCTTT. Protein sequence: CASSLLGQGYTEAFF.

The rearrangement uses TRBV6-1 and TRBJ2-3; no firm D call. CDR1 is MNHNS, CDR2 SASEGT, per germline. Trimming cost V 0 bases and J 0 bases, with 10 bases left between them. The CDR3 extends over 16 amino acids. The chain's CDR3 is CASSEATTSSTDTQYF. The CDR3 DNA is TGTGCCAGCAGTGAAGCGACCACCTCTAGCACAGATACGCAGTATTTT.

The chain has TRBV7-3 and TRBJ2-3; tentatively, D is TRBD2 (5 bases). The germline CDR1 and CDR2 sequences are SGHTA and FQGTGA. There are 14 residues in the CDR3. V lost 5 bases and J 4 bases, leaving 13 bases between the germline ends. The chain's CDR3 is CASSLLAGPDTQYF. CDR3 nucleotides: TGTGCCAGCAGCCTCCTCGCGGGCCCAGATACGCAGTATTTT.

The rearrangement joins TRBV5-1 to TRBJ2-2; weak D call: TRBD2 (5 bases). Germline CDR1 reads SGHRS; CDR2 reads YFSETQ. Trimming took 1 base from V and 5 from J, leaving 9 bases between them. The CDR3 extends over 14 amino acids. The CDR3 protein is CASSLNRGTGELFF. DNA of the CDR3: TGCGCCAGCAGCTTGAACCGGGGAACCGGGGAGCTGTTTTTT.

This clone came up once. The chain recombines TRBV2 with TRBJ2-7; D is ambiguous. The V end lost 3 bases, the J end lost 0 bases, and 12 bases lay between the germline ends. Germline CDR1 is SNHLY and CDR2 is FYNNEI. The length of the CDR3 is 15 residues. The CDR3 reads CASSELQTTSYEQYF. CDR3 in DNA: TGTGCCAGCAGTGAGTTGCAGACAACCTCCTACGAGCAGTACTTC.

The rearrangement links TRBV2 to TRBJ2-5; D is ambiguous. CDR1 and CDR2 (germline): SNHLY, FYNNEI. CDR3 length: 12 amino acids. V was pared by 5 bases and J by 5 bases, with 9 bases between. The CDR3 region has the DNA TGTGCCAGCAGTTATTTTGGGGAGACCCAGTACTTC. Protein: CASSYFGETQYF.

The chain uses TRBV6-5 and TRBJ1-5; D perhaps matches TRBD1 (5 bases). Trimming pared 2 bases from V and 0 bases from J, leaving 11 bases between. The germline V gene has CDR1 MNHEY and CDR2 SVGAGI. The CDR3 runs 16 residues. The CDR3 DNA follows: TGTGCCAGCAGTTACCCACAGGAATATAGCAATCAGCCCCAGCATTTT. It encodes CASSYPQEYSNQPQHF.

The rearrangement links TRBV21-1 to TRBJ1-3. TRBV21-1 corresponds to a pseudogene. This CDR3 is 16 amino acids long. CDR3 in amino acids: CASSKHPGSSGNTIYF. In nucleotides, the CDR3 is TGTGCCAGCAGCAAGCATCCAGGGAGCTCTGGAAACACCATATATTTT.

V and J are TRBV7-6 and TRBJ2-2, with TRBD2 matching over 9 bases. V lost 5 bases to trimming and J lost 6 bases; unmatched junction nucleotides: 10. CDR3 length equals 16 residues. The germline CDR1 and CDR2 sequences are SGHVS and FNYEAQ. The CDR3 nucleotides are TGTGCCAGCAGCACAATAGCGGGGGTTCTTCCCGGGGAGCTGTTTTTT. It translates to CASSTIAGVLPGELFF.

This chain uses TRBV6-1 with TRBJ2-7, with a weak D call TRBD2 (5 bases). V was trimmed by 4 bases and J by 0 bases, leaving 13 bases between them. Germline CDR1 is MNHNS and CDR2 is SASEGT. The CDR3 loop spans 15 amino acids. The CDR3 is CASSVEGTTSYEQYF. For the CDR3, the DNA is TGTGCCAGCAGTGTTGAGGGTACCACCTCCTACGAGCAGTACTTC.

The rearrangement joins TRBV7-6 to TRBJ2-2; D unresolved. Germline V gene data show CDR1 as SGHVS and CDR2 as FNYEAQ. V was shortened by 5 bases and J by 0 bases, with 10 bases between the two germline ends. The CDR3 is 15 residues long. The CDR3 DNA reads TGTGCCAGCAGCCAGCTACCGACGAACACCGGGGAGCTGTTTTTT. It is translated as CASSQLPTNTGELFF.

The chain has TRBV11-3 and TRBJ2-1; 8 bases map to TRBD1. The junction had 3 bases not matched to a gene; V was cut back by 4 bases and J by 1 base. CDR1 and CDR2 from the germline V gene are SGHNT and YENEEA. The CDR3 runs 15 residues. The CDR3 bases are TGTGCCAGCAGCTCCGGACAGGGTTCCTACAATGAGCAGTTCTTC. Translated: CASSSGQGSYNEQFF.